One sample yielded the 4 T cell receptor beta chains listed below, sequenced in a study of blood T cell repertoires in COVID-19. Clones were sequenced by immunoSEQ multiplex PCR, and TCRdb holds only the in-frame ones, with some missing. The repertoire holds just over 150,000 clones, with 85% as singletons. Sequenced input: peripheral blood. These receptors were collected from a human donor with acute or convalescent COVID-19. The donor label of this sample is uncertain.

The chain links TRBV4-1 to TRBJ1-6; D unresolved. V lost 0 bases to trimming and J lost 10 bases, with 4 bases between them. Germline V gene data show CDR1 as MGHRA and CDR2 as YSYEKL. The CDR3 is 12 residues long. The CDR3 sequence: CASSQDRSPLHF. Written as DNA, the CDR3 is TGCGCCAGCAGCCAAGATCGGTCACCCCTCCACTTT.

This clone was recorded once. J is TRBJ1-2 and V is TRBV7-8; TRBD1 is a possible D gene (5 bases). The CDR3 loop spans 14 amino acids. CDR1 is SGHVS and CDR2 is FQNEAQ in the germline V gene. The ends were cut back, 1 base at V and 9 bases at J, with 15 bases in the middle. CDR3 region: CASSLGLGERSYTF. DNA of the CDR3: TGTGCCAGCAGCTTAGGACTAGGGGAGCGCAGCTACACCTTC.

The J gene is TRBJ1-1, the V gene TRBV2; D gene unclear. The CDR3 is 13 residues long. Germline CDR1 reads SNHLY; CDR2 reads FYNNEI. V was pared by 5 bases and J by 1 base, with 8 bases between. CDR3 coding DNA: TGTGCCAGCAGTAAGACTGAGAACACTGAAGCTTTCTTT. Translated: CASSKTENTEAFF.

This chain connects TRBV7-9 to TRBJ1-1, with 7 positions matching TRBD1. Germline lookup yields CDR1 SEHNR and CDR2 FQNEAQ (reference sequence). Trimming at V came to 6 bases and at J to 1 base, leaving 5 bases not matched to a gene. The CDR3 is 14 residues long. This CDR3 is CASSTGTANTEAFF. The CDR3 nucleotides are TGTGCCAGCAGTACCGGGACAGCGAACACTGAAGCTTTCTTT.